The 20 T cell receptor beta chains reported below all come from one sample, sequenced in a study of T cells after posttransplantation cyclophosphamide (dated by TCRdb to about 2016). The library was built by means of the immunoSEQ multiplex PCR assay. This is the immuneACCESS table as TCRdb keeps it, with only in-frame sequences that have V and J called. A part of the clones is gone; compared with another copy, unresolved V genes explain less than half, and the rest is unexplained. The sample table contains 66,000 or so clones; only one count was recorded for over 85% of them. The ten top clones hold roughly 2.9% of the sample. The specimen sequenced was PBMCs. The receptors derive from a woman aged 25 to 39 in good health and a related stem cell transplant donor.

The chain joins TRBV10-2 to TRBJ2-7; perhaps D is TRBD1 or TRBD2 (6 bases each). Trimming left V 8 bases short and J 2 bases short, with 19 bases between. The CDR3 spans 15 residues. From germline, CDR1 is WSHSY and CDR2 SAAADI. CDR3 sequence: CASRFLSGEAYEQYF. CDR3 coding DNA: TGCGCCAGCCGATTTTTGTCAGGGGAGGCCTACGAGCAGTACTTC.

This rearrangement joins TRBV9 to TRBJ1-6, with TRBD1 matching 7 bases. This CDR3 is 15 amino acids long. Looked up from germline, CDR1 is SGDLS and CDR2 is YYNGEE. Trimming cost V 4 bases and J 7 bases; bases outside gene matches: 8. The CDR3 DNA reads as TGTGCCAGCAGCCCCTTTGACAGGGCAAATTCACCCCTCCACTTT. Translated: CASSPFDRANSPLHF.

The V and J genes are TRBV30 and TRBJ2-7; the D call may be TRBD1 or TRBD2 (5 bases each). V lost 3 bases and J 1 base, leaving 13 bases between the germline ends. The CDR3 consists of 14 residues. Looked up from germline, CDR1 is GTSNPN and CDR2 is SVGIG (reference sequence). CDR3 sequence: CAWSKGTLSYEQYF. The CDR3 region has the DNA TGTGCCTGGAGCAAGGGGACCCTTTCCTACGAGCAGTACTTC.

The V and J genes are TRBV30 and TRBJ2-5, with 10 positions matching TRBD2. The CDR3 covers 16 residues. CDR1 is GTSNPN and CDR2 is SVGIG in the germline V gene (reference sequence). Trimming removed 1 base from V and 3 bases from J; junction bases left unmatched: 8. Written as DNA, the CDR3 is TGTGCCTGGAGTGGCTCGGAGCGGGGGGGGGAAGAGACCCAGTACTTC. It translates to CAWSGSERGGEETQYF.

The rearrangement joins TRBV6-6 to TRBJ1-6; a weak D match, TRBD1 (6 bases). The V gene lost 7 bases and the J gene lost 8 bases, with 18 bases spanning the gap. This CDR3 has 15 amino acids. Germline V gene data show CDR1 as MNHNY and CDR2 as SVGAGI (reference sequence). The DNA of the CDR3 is TGTGCCAGCACCCTACGAGGGGGGTTGGATTCACCCCTCCACTTT. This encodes CASTLRGGLDSPLHF.

In DNA form, the CDR3 reads TGTGCCAGTAGGCCCCGGGTCGATCAGCCCCAGCATTTT. Amino acid sequence: CASRPRVDQPQHF. The chain recombines TRBV19 with TRBJ1-5; no clear D. Germline V gene lookup returns CDR1 LNHDA and CDR2 SQIVND (reference sequence). CDR3 length: 13 amino acids. V dropped 6 bases and J dropped 5 bases, with 11 bases sitting between them. Full variable domain (remainder filled in from reference TRBV19 and TRBJ1-5): DGGITQSPKYLFRKEGQNVTLSCEQNLNHDAMYWYRQDPGQGLRLIYYSQIVNDFQKGDIAEGYSVSREKKESFPLTVTSAQKNPTAFYLCASRPRVDQPQHFGDGTRLSIL.

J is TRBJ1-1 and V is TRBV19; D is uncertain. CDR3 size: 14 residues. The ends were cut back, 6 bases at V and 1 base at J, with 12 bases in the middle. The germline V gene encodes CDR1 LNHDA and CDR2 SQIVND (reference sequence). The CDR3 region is CASRSGIGNTEAFF. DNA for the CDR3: TGTGCCAGTAGGTCGGGGATCGGGAACACTGAAGCTTTCTTT.

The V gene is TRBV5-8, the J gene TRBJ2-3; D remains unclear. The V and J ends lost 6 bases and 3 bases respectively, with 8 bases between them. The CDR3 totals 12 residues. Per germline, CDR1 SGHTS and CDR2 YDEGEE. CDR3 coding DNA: TGTGCCAGCACCGCTAGGACAGATACGCAGTATTTT. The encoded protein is CASTARTDTQYF.

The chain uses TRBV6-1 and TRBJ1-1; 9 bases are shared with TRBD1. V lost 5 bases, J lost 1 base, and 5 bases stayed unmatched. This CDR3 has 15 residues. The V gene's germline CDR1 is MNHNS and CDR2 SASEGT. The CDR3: CASSKGQGRNTEAFF. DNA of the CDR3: TGTGCCAGCAGTAAAGGACAGGGGAGGAACACTGAAGCTTTCTTT.

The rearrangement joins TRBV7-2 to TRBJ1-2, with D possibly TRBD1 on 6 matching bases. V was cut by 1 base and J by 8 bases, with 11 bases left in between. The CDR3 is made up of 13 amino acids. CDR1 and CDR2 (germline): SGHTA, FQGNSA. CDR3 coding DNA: TGTGCCAGCAGCTTAGTACAGGGTCGGGGCTACACCTTC. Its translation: CASSLVQGRGYTF.

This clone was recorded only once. The CDR3 sequence: CASSAGLAGGVTDTQYF. CDR3 nucleotides: TGTGCCAGCAGCGCCGGACTAGCGGGGGGGGTGACAGATACGCAGTATTTT. The rearrangement joins TRBV9 to TRBJ2-3; 15 bases fit TRBD2. Losses at the gene ends were 3 bases for V and 3 bases for J; bases not matched to a gene: 5. This CDR3 is 17 amino acids long. Germline V gene sequence: CDR1 SGDLS, CDR2 YYNGEE.

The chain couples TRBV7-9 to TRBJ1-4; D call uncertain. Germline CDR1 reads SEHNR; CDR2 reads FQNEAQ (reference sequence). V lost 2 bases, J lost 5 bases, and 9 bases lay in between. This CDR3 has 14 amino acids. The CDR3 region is CASSLRAMNEKLFF. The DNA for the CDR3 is TGTGCCAGCAGCTTAAGGGCCATGAATGAAAAACTGTTTTTT. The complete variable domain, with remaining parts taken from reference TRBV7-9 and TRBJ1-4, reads DTGVSQNPRHKITKRGQNVTFRCDPISEHNRLYWYRQTLGQGPEFLTYFQNEAQLEKSRLLSDRFSAERPKGSFSTLEIQRTEQGDSAMYLCASSLRAMNEKLFFGSGTQLSVL.

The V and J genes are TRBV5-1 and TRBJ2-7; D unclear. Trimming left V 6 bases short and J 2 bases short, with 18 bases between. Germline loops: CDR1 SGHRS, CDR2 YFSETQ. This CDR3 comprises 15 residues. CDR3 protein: CASTILPPPPYEQYF. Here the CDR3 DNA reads TGCGCCAGCACAATCTTGCCGCCACCTCCCTACGAGCAGTACTTC.

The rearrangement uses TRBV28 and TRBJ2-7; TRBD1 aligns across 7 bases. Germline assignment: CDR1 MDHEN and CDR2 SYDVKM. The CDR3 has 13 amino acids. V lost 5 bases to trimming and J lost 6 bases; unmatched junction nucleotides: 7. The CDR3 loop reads CASSLGTVPEQYF. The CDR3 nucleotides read TGTGCCAGCAGTCTCGGGACAGTCCCCGAGCAGTACTTC.

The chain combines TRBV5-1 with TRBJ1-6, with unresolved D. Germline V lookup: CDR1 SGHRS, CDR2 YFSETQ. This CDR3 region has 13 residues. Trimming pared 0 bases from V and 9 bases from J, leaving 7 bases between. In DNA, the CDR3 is TGCGCCAGCAGCTTGGATATCACTTCACCCCTCCACTTT. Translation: CASSLDITSPLHF. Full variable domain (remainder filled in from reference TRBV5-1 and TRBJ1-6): KAGVTQTPRYLIKTRGQQVTLSCSPISGHRSVSWYQQTPGQGLQFLFEYFSETQRNKGNFPGRFSGRQFSNSRSEMNVSTLELGDSALYLCASSLDITSPLHFGNGTRLTVT.

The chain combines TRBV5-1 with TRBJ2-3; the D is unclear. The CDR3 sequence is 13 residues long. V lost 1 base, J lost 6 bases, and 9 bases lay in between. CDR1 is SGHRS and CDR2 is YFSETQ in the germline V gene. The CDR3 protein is CASSLRDMDTQYF. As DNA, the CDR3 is TGCGCCAGCAGCTTGCGTGACATGGATACGCAGTATTTT.

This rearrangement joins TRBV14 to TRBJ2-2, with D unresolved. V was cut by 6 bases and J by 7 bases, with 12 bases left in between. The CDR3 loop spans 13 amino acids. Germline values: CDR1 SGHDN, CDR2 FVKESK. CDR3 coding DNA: TGTGCCAGCAGAGATTCGCTCGGCGGGGAGCTGTTTTTT. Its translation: CASRDSLGGELFF.

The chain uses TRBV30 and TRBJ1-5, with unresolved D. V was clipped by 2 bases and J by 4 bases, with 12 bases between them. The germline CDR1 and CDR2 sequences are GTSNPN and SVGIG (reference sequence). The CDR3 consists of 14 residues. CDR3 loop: CAWSTGGDNQPQHF. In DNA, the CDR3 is TGTGCCTGGAGTACTGGAGGTGATAATCAGCCCCAGCATTTT.

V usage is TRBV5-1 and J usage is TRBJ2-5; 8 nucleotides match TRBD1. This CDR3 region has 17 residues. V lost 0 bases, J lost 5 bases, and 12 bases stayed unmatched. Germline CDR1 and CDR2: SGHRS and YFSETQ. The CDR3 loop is CASSLVGIRQGTETQYF. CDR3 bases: TGCGCCAGCAGCTTGGTGGGGATTAGACAGGGGACGGAGACCCAGTACTTC.

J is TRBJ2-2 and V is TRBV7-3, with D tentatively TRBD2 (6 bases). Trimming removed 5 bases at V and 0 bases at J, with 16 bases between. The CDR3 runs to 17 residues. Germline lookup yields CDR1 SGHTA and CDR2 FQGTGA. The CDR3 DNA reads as TGTGCCAGCAGCATACAATCCGGGACTGCGAACACCGGGGAGCTGTTTTTT. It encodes CASSIQSGTANTGELFF.